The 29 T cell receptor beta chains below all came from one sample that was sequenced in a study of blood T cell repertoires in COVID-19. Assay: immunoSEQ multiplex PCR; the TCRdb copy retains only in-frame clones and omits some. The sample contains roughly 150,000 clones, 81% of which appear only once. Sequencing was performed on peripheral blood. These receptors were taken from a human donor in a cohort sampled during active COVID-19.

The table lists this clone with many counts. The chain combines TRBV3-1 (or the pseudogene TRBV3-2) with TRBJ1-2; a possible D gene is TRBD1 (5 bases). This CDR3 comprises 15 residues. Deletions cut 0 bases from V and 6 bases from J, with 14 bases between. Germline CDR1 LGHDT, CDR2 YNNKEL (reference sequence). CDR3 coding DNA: TGTGCCAGCAGCCAAGATATGGACACATACAATGGCTACACCTTC. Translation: CASSQDMDTYNGYTF.

CDR3: CASSLAGQFNQPQHF. CDR3 nucleotide sequence: TGTGCCAGCAGCTTAGCTGGGCAGTTCAATCAGCCCCAGCATTTT. The rearrangement uses TRBV7-2 and TRBJ1-5; D unclear. The germline V gene encodes CDR1 SGHTA and CDR2 FQGNSA. This CDR3 spans 15 amino acids. Trimming took 0 bases from V and 3 from J, leaving 9 bases between them.

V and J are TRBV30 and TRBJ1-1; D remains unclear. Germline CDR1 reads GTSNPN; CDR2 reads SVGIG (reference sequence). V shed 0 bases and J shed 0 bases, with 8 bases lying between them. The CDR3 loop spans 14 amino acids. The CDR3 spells CAWSVWQLNTEAFF. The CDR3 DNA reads TGTGCCTGGAGTGTCTGGCAGTTGAACACTGAAGCTTTCTTT.

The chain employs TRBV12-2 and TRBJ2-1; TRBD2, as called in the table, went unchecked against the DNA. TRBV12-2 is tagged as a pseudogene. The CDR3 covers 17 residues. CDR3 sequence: CASRLEGRGDGYNEQFF. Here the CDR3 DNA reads TGTGCAAGTCGCTTAGAGGGGCGGGGGGACGGTTACAATGAGCAGTTCTTC.

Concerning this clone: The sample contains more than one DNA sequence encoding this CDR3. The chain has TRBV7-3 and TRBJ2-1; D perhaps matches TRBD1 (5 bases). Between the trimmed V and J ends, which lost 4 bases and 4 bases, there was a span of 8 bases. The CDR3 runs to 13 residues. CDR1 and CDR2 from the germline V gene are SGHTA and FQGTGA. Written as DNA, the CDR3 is TGTGCCAGCAGCTCAGACAGTTACAATGAGCAGTTCTTC. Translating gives CASSSDSYNEQFF.

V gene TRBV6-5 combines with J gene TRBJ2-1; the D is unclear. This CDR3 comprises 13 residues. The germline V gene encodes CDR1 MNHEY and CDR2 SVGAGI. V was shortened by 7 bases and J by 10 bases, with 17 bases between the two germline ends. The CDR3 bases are TGTGCCAGCATCCCGACAAGATACGAGGAGCAGTTCTTC. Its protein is CASIPTRYEEQFF.

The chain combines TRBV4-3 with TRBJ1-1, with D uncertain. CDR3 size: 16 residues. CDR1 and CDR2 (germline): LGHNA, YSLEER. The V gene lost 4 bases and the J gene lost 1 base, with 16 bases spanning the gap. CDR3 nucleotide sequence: TGCGCCAGCAGCCTTTCCGGGAGATCAGAGAACACTGAAGCTTTCTTT. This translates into CASSLSGRSENTEAFF.

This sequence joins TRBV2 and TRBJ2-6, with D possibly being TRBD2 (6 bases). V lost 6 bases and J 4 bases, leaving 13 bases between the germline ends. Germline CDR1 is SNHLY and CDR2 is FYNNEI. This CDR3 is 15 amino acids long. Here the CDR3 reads CASRGGGPGANVLTF. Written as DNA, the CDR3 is TGTGCCAGCAGAGGAGGAGGGCCCGGGGCCAACGTCCTGACTTTC. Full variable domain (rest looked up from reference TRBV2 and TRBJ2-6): EPEVTQTPSHQVTQMGQEVILRCVPISNHLYFYWYRQILGQKVEFLVSFYNNEISEKSEIFDDQFSVERPDGSNFTLKIRSTKLEDSAMYFCASRGGGPGANVLTFGAGSRLTVL.

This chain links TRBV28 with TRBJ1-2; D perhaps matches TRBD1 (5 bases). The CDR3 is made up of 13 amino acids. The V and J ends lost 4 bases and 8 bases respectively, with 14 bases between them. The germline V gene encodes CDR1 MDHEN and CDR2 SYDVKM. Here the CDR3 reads CASSWGGEQGYTF. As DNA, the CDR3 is TGTGCCAGCAGTTGGGGGGGGGAACAGGGCTACACCTTC.

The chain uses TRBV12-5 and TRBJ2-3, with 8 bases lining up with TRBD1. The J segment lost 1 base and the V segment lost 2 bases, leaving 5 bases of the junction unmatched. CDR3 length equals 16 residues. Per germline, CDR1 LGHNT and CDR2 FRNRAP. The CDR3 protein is CASGLQGALGTDTQYF. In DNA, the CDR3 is TGTGCTAGTGGTTTGCAGGGGGCACTCGGCACAGATACGCAGTATTTT. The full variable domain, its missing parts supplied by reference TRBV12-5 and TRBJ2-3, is DARVTQTPRHKVTEMGQEVTMRCQPILGHNTVFWYRQTMMQGLELLAYFRNRAPLDDSGMPKDRFSAEMPDATLATLKIQPSEPRDSAVYFCASGLQGALGTDTQYFGPGTRLTVL.

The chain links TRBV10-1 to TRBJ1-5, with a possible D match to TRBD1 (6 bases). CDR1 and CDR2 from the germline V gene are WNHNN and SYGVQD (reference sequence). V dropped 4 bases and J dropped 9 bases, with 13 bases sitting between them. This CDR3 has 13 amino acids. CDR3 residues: CASSGTASGPQHF. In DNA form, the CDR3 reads TGCGCCAGCAGTGGGACAGCCTCTGGGCCCCAGCATTTT.

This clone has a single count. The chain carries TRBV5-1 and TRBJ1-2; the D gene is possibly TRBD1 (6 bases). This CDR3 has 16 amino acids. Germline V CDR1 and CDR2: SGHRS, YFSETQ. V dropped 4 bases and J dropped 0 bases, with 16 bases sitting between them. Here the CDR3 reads CASSPGRGQTNYGYTF. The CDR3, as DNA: TGCGCCAGCAGCCCTGGACGCGGACAGACTAACTATGGCTACACCTTC.

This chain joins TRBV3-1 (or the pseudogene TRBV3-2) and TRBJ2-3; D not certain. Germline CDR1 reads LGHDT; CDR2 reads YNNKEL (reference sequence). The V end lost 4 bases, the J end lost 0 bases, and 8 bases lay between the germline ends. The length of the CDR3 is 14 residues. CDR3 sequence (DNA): TGTGCCAGCAGCCCAACTCTCAGCACAGATACGCAGTATTTT. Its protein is CASSPTLSTDTQYF.

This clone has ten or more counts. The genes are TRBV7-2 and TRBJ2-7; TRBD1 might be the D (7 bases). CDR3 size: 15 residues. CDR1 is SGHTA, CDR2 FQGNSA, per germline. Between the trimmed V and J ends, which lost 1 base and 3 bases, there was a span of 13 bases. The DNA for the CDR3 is TGTGCCAGCAGCTTAGTGGGCAGGGGGGACTACGAGCAGTACTTC. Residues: CASSLVGRGDYEQYF.

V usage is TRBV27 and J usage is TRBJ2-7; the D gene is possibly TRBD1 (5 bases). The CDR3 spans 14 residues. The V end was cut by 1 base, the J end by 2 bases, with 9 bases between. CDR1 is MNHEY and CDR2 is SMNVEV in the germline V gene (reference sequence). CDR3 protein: CASSLYQGPYEQYF. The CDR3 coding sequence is TGTGCCAGCAGTTTATACCAGGGCCCCTACGAGCAGTACTTC.

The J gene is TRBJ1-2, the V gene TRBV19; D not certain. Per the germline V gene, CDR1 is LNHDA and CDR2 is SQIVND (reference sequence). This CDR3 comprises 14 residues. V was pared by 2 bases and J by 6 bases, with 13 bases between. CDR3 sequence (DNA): TGTGCCAGTAGTATACAAAACGGGTATGATGGCTACACCTTC. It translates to CASSIQNGYDGYTF.

The chain's CDR3 is CASSQGGSNQPQHF. CDR3 nucleotide sequence: TGTGCCAGCTCCCAAGGGGGCAGCAATCAGCCCCAGCATTTT. V is TRBV3-1 (or the pseudogene TRBV3-2) and J is TRBJ1-5, with 7 bases identical to TRBD1. With V trimmed by 8 bases and J by 1 base, 5 bases remained unmatched. This CDR3 spans 14 amino acids. Germline CDR1 LGHDT, CDR2 YNNKEL (reference sequence).

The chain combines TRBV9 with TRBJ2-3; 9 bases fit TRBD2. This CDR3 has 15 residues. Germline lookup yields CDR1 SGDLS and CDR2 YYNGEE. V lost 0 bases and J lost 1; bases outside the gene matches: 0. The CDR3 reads CASSVVAGGTDTQYF. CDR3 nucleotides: TGTGCCAGCAGCGTAGTAGCGGGGGGCACAGATACGCAGTATTTT. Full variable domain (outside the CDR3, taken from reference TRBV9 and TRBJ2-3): DSGVTQTPKHLITATGQRVTLRCSPRSGDLSVYWYQQSLDQGLQFLIQYYNGEERAKGNILERFSAQQFPDLHSELNLSSLELGDSALYFCASSVVAGGTDTQYFGPGTRLTVL.

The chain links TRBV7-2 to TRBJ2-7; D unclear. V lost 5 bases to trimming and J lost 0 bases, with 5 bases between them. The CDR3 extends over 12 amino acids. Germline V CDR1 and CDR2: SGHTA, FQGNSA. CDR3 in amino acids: CASSPSSYEQYF. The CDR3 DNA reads TGTGCCAGCAGCCCCAGCTCCTACGAGCAGTACTTC.

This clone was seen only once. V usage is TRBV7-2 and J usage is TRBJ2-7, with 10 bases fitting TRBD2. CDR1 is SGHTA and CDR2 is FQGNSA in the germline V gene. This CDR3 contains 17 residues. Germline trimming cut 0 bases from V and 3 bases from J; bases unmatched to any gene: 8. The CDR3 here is CASSLAQLAGQYYEQYF. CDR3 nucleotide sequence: TGTGCCAGCAGCTTAGCCCAACTAGCGGGGCAGTACTACGAGCAGTACTTC. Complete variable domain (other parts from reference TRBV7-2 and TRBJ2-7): GAGVSQSPSNKVTEKGKDVELRCDPISGHTALYWYRQSLGQGLEFLIYFQGNSAPDKSGLPSDRFSAERTGGSVSTLTIQRTQQEDSAVYLCASSLAQLAGQYYEQYFGPGTRLTVT.

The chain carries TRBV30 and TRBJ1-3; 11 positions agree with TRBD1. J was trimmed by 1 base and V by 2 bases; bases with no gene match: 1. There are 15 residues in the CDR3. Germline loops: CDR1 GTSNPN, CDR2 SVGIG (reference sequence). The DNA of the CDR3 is TGTGCCTGGAGTAGGGACAGGGGGTCTGGAAACACCATATATTTT. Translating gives CAWSRDRGSGNTIYF.

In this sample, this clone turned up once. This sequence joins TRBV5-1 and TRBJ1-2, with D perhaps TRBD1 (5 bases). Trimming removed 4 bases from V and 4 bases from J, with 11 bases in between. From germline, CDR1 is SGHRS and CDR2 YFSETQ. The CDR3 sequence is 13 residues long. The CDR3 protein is CASSLDSPYGYTF. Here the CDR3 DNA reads TGCGCCAGCAGCCTCGACAGCCCCTATGGCTACACCTTC.

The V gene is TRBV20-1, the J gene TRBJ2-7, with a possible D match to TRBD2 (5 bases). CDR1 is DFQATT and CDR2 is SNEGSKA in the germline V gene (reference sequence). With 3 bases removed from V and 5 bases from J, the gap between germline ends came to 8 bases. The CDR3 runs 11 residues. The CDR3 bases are TGCAGTGCTAGCGGAGGTAACGAGCAGTACTTC. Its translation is CSASGGNEQYF.

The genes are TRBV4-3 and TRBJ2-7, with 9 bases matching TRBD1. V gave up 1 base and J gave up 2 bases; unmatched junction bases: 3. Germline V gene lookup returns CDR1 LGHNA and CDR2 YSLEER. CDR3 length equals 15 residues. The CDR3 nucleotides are TGCGCCAGCAGCCAAGGGACAGGGGTAACCTACGAGCAGTACTTC. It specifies CASSQGTGVTYEQYF.

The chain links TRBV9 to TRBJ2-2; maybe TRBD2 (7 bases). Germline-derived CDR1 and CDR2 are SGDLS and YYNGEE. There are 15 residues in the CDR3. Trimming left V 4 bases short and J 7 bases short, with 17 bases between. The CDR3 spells CASSLRGGGIGELFF. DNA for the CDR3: TGTGCCAGCAGCCTCCGGGGAGGGGGGATCGGGGAGCTGTTTTTT.

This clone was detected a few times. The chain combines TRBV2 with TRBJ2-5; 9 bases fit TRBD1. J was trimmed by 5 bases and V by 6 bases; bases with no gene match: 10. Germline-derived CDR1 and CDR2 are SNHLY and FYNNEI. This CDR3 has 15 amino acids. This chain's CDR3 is CASSEGGQGGETQYF. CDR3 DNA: TGTGCCAGCAGCGAGGGGGGACAGGGCGGGGAGACCCAGTACTTC.

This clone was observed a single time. The CDR3 region is CATSREARVLPGANVLTF. The DNA of the CDR3 is TGTGCCACCAGCAGAGAAGCCCGGGTACTCCCTGGGGCCAACGTCCTGACTTTC. This chain connects TRBV15 to TRBJ2-6; D gene unclear. CDR3 length: 18 amino acids. Germline lookup yields CDR1 LNHNV and CDR2 YYDKDF (reference sequence). V lost 0 bases, J lost 2 bases, and 14 bases lay in between.

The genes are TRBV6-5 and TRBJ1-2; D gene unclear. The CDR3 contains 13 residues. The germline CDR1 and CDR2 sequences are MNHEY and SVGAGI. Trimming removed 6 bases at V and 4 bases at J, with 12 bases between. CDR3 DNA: TGTGCCAGCAGGTCGGGAATCGGCTATGGCTACACCTTC. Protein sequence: CASRSGIGYGYTF.

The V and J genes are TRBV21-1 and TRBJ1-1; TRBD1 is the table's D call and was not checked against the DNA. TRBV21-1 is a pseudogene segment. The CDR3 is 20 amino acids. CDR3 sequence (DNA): TGTGCCAGCAGCAAAGAAAAAGGGTACCGGGACAGGGAAACAAACACTGAAGCTTTCTTT. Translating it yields CASSKEKGYRDRETNTEAFF.